The 30 T cell receptor beta chains reported below all come from one sample, sequenced in a study of OX40 agonist ivuxolimab in advanced cancers. The assay was immunoSEQ multiplex PCR, and TCRdb's table has in-frame clones only and misses some. The repertoire has approximately 29,000 clones, over 60% of them found once; the top ten carry 15%. The material sequenced was CD4+ or CD8+ T cells sorted from blood, taken in a trial of the OX40 agonist ivuxolimab. All receptors come from an adult with an advanced solid tumor such as melanoma, head and neck, liver or kidney cancer.

CDR3 amino acids: CASSLAPTTSGGHYEQYF. The CDR3 nucleotides are TGTGCCAGCAGCTTGGCCCCGACTACTAGCGGGGGGCACTACGAGCAGTACTTC. This sequence joins TRBV5-6 and TRBJ2-7, with 12 bases aligning to TRBD2. Looked up from germline, CDR1 is SGHDT and CDR2 is YYEEEE. The CDR3 consists of 18 residues. V lost 0 bases and J lost 3; bases outside the gene matches: 10.

In its sample, this clone was seen a few times. The gene calls are TRBV2 and TRBJ1-5, with D perhaps matching TRBD1 (5 bases). The CDR3 runs to 14 residues. Germline CDR1 and CDR2: SNHLY and FYNNEI. V was pared by 4 bases and J by 6 bases, with 13 bases between. CDR3: CASSGGALGQPQHF. DNA of the CDR3: TGTGCCAGCAGTGGAGGGGCCCTCGGTCAGCCCCAGCATTTT.

The chain joins TRBV5-1 to TRBJ2-6, with 10 nucleotides matching TRBD1. The V segment lost 1 base and the J segment 0 bases; nucleotides outside the gene matches: 4. Germline lookup yields CDR1 SGHRS and CDR2 YFSETQ. There are 18 residues in the CDR3. CDR3 residues: CASSLKTGGASGANVLTF. The CDR3 DNA is TGCGCCAGCAGCTTGAAGACAGGGGGCGCCTCTGGGGCCAACGTCCTGACTTTC. Looking up the rest from reference TRBV5-1 and TRBJ2-6 gives the full variable domain: KAGVTQTPRYLIKTRGQQVTLSCSPISGHRSVSWYQQTPGQGLQFLFEYFSETQRNKGNFPGRFSGRQFSNSRSEMNVSTLELGDSALYLCASSLKTGGASGANVLTFGAGSRLTVL.

The V call is TRBV29-1, the J call TRBJ2-4, with D unresolved. There are 12 residues in the CDR3. Germline V gives CDR1 SQVTM, CDR2 ANQGSEA. Trimming took off 1 base at V and 3 bases at J, with 4 bases between the two ends. Written as DNA, the CDR3 is TGCAGCGTTGAAGTCAACAAAAACATTCAGTACTTC. Residues: CSVEVNKNIQYF. Based on the CDR3 plus reference TRBV29-1 and TRBJ2-4, the full variable domain is SAVISQKPSRDICQRGTSLTIQCQVDSQVTMMFWYRQQPGQSLTLIATANQGSEATYESGFVIDKFPISRPNLTFSTLTVSNMSPEDSSIYLCSVEVNKNIQYFGAGTRLSVL.

V is TRBV11-2 and J is TRBJ1-4; tentatively, D is TRBD1 (6 bases). V was shortened by 3 bases and J by 8 bases, with 16 bases between the two germline ends. CDR1 is SGHAT and CDR2 is FQNNGV in the germline V gene. This CDR3 contains 15 residues. CDR3 in DNA: TGTGCCAGCAGCTTGCAGGGAGGGGGAGCGGAAAAACTGTTTTTT. It codes for CASSLQGGGAEKLFF.

V is TRBV6-5 and J is TRBJ2-3, with 7 bases that match TRBD2. J gave up 5 bases and V 0 bases, and 5 bases lay outside the gene matches. The CDR3 is 15 amino acids. Per the germline V gene, CDR1 is MNHEY and CDR2 is SVGAGI. The CDR3 protein is CASSYSASGLDTQYF. CDR3 DNA: TGTGCCAGCAGTTACTCGGCTAGCGGCCTAGATACGCAGTATTTT.

This clone was observed a handful of times. V usage is TRBV28 and J usage is TRBJ1-5, with 9 bases lining up with TRBD1. The CDR3 is 16 amino acids. Losses at the gene ends were 4 bases for V and 4 bases for J; bases not matched to a gene: 8. The V gene's germline CDR1 is MDHEN and CDR2 SYDVKM. The CDR3 DNA reads as TGTGCCAGCAGTTCCCTCGGGACAGGGCTAAATCAGCCCCAGCATTTT. Amino acids: CASSSLGTGLNQPQHF. The entire variable domain, with the rest obtained from reference TRBV28 and TRBJ1-5, is as follows: DVKVTQSSRYLVKRTGEKVFLECVQDMDHENMFWYRQDPGLGLRLIYFSYDVKMKEKGDIPEGYSVSREKKERFSLILESASTNQTSMYLCASSSLGTGLNQPQHFGDGTRLSIL.

This sequence joins TRBV6-5 and TRBJ1-1; TRBD1 matches 7 bases. J gave up 5 bases and V 2 bases, and 8 bases lay outside the gene matches. This CDR3 has 15 residues. CDR1 is MNHEY and CDR2 is SVGAGI in the germline V gene. CDR3 in DNA: TGTGCCAGCAGTTACCTGGGGACAGTCGATACTGAAGCTTTCTTT. Protein product: CASSYLGTVDTEAFF.

The rearrangement links TRBV6-1 to TRBJ1-2; 8 bases line up with TRBD1. CDR1 is MNHNS, CDR2 SASEGT, per germline. This CDR3 has 14 amino acids. Trimming cost V 2 bases and J 5 bases; bases outside gene matches: 4. The CDR3 sequence is CASSERTGNYGYTF. In DNA form, the CDR3 reads TGTGCCAGCAGTGAACGGACAGGGAATTATGGCTACACCTTC.

The CDR3 sequence: CAISPHGEQYF. CDR3 nucleotides: TGTGCCATCAGCCCTCATGGCGAGCAGTACTTC. J is TRBJ2-7 and V is TRBV10-3; D is unresolved. The germline V gene has CDR1 ENHRY and CDR2 SYGVKD. The CDR3 loop spans 11 amino acids. The ends were cut back, 6 bases at V and 6 bases at J, with 9 bases in the middle.

This clone was picked up a small number of times. The chain combines TRBV29-1 with TRBJ1-1; 8 nucleotides match TRBD1. The CDR3 runs to 14 residues. Trimming took 6 bases from V and 1 from J; bases not matched to a gene: 7. CDR1 is SQVTM, CDR2 ANQGSEA, per germline. This chain's CDR3 is CSVTGGLQNTEAFF. Here the CDR3 DNA reads TGCAGCGTCACAGGGGGACTACAGAACACTGAAGCTTTCTTT.

This sequence joins TRBV18 and TRBJ2-5, with D maybe TRBD1 (5 bases). Trimming took off 3 bases at V and 1 base at J, with 12 bases between the two ends. This CDR3 has 15 residues. Germline V gene data show CDR1 as KGHSH and CDR2 as LQKENI. The CDR3 DNA reads TGTGCCAGCTCACCCAGGAACAGGCCCCAAGAGACCCAGTACTTC. Protein product: CASSPRNRPQETQYF.

This rearrangement joins TRBV29-1 to TRBJ2-3; D is possibly TRBD1 (5 bases). The CDR3 totals 14 residues. Trimming removed 2 bases at V and 2 bases at J, with 11 bases between. Germline-derived CDR1 and CDR2 are SQVTM and ANQGSEA. The CDR3, as DNA: TGCAGCGTTGAATATACGACAGCCACAGATACGCAGTATTTT. Its translation is CSVEYTTATDTQYF.

The rearrangement joins TRBV7-9 to TRBJ2-7; 9 nucleotides line up with TRBD1. V was clipped by 5 bases and J by 2 bases; unmatched bases: 7. Germline CDR1 and CDR2: SEHNR and FQNEAQ (reference sequence). The length of the CDR3 is 15 residues. The CDR3 DNA reads TGTGCCAGCAGCCCCGGACAGGGGAAGGCCTACGAGCAGTACTTC. Translation: CASSPGQGKAYEQYF.

This clone appeared a few times. The J gene is TRBJ2-5, the V gene TRBV6-6; D unclear. CDR3 length: 11 amino acids. The germline V and J ends were trimmed by 5 bases and 4 bases, with 5 bases remaining between them. Germline CDR1 reads MNHNY; CDR2 reads SVGAGI (reference sequence). CDR3 sequence: CASSPLETQYF. The DNA of the CDR3 is TGTGCCAGCAGTCCCTTAGAGACCCAGTACTTC.

The V and J genes are TRBV25-1 and TRBJ2-7, with D unresolved. Germline-derived CDR1 and CDR2 are MGHDK and SYGVNS. Between the trimmed V and J ends, which lost 4 bases and 3 bases, there was a span of 13 bases. The CDR3 spans 14 residues. CDR3 nucleotides: TGTGCCAGCAGTGGCGCCTCAAACGTCTACGAGCAGTACTTC. Its translation: CASSGASNVYEQYF.

The V and J genes are TRBV7-8 and TRBJ1-6, with D perhaps TRBD1 (6 bases). Trimming stripped 3 bases from V and 4 bases from J, with 7 bases between. The V gene's germline CDR1 is SGHVS and CDR2 FQNEAQ. The CDR3 is 14 residues long. Here the CDR3 DNA reads TGTGCCAGCAGCTTTACAGGGTATAATTCACCCCTCCACTTT. It yields the protein CASSFTGYNSPLHF.

This clone was picked up a small number of times. The CDR3 nucleotides are TGTGCCAGCAGCTTAGTCAGGATGGGCAACTATGGCTACACCTTC. Protein product: CASSLVRMGNYGYTF. The chain combines TRBV7-2 with TRBJ1-2; D is uncertain. The CDR3 is made up of 15 amino acids. Trimming pared 1 base from V and 2 bases from J, leaving 11 bases between. Germline CDR1 SGHTA, CDR2 FQGNSA.

The CDR3 is CASSQKRGPWETQYF. CDR3 bases: TGTGCCAGCAGCCAGAAGAGGGGGCCCTGGGAGACCCAGTACTTC. V and J are TRBV11-2 and TRBJ2-5, with TRBD1 matching 7 bases. In germline, CDR1 is SGHAT, CDR2 FQNNGV. V shed 5 bases, J shed 5 bases, and the junction held 11 bases outside the gene matches. This CDR3 is built from 15 residues.

The rearrangement joins TRBV6-1 to TRBJ2-2, with TRBD1 matching over 9 bases. Losses at the gene ends were 5 bases for V and 4 bases for J; bases not matched to a gene: 5. Germline V CDR1 and CDR2: MNHNS, SASEGT. This CDR3 comprises 15 residues. CDR3 nucleotides: TGTGCCAGCAGTACAGGGGGCGCCGGCACCGGGGAGCTGTTTTTT. It is translated as CASSTGGAGTGELFF.

The V call is TRBV6-5, the J call TRBJ2-7, with 8 bases lining up with TRBD1. The ends lost 4 bases at V and 6 bases at J; junction bases unmatched: 8. Germline values: CDR1 MNHEY, CDR2 SVGAGI. The CDR3 is made up of 14 amino acids. DNA for the CDR3: TGTGCCAGCAGTTCCTACATAACAGGGGGCGAGCAGTACTTC. It is translated as CASSSYITGGEQYF.

The rearrangement uses TRBV12-5 and TRBJ2-1, with D perhaps matching TRBD1 or TRBD2 (5 bases each). Trimming took off 3 bases at V and 0 bases at J, with 15 bases between the two ends. This CDR3 has 17 amino acids. Germline V gives CDR1 LGHNT, CDR2 FRNRAP. CDR3 DNA: TGTGCTAGTGGTTTAGCCGGGACCGTCAACTCCTACAATGAGCAGTTCTTC. This encodes CASGLAGTVNSYNEQFF.

This clone has just one count. The chain recombines TRBV11-2 with TRBJ1-2; no definite D call. Germline V gene sequence: CDR1 SGHAT, CDR2 FQNNGV. Trimming stripped 4 bases from V and 2 bases from J, with 14 bases between. There are 15 residues in the CDR3. The CDR3 DNA reads as TGTGCCAGCAGCTCGGTAAGAGGGTGGAACTATGGCTACACCTTC. The encoded protein is CASSSVRGWNYGYTF.

This clone was seen a handful of times. The rearrangement links TRBV5-1 to TRBJ1-3; no clear D. Between the trimmed V and J ends, which lost 4 bases and 1 base, there was a span of 12 bases. There are 15 residues in the CDR3. Germline V gene lookup returns CDR1 SGHRS and CDR2 YFSETQ. CDR3 nucleotides: TGCGCCAGCAGCGCCCGGGTTGGATCTGGAAACACCATATATTTT. Translated, it gives CASSARVGSGNTIYF.

The chain has TRBV14 and TRBJ2-7; possibly TRBD2 for D (5 bases). This CDR3 is 15 amino acids long. CDR1 SGHDN and CDR2 FVKESK come from the germline V gene. The V end was cut by 1 base, the J end by 3 bases, with 13 bases between. The CDR3, as DNA: TGTGCCAGCAGCCAAGGATTCAACGGGGACTACGAGCAGTACTTC. Protein sequence: CASSQGFNGDYEQYF.

This chain connects TRBV5-6 to TRBJ1-4, with D unresolved. V lost 0 bases and J lost 7, with 7 bases in between. CDR3 length: 13 amino acids. In germline, CDR1 is SGHDT, CDR2 YYEEEE. CDR3 DNA sequence: TGTGCCAGCAGCTTGGCGGTAAGTGAAAAACTGTTTTTT. Its translation: CASSLAVSEKLFF.

This clone came up a few times. The V call is TRBV29-1, the J call TRBJ1-1; D unclear. Germline CDR1 SQVTM, CDR2 ANQGSEA. Trimming removed 2 bases at V and 3 bases at J, with 7 bases between. This CDR3 is 12 amino acids long. The CDR3 loop is CSVEIGHTEAFF. CDR3 in DNA: TGCAGCGTTGAAATAGGGCACACTGAAGCTTTCTTT.

V and J are TRBV30 and TRBJ1-1; 8 nucleotides align to TRBD1. This CDR3 is built from 16 residues. Germline loops: CDR1 GTSNPN, CDR2 SVGIG (reference sequence). The J segment lost 6 bases and the V segment lost 2 bases, leaving 14 bases of the junction unmatched. CDR3 nucleotides: TGTGCCTGGAGTCTCCGTGGACAGGGTGGTTACGCTGAAGCTTTCTTT. Amino acids: CAWSLRGQGGYAEAFF.

The rearrangement joins TRBV7-9 to TRBJ2-5, with TRBD2 matching 16 bases. Germline V gene data show CDR1 as SEHNR and CDR2 as FQNEAQ (reference sequence). With V trimmed by 4 bases and J by 4 bases, 6 bases remained unmatched. The CDR3 length is 17 residues. The CDR3 DNA reads TGTGCCAGCAGCTCGGGACTAGCGGGGGGGCCCCGAGAGACCCAGTACTTC. Its protein is CASSSGLAGGPRETQYF.

J is TRBJ1-6 and V is TRBV27; D not certain. Germline V lookup: CDR1 MNHEY, CDR2 SMNVEV (reference sequence). Between the trimmed V and J ends, which lost 6 bases and 0 bases, there was a span of 12 bases. This CDR3 spans 16 amino acids. CDR3 sequence reads: CASSPTAISYNSPLHF. For the CDR3, the DNA is TGTGCCAGCAGCCCGACTGCGATCTCCTATAATTCACCCCTCCACTTT.